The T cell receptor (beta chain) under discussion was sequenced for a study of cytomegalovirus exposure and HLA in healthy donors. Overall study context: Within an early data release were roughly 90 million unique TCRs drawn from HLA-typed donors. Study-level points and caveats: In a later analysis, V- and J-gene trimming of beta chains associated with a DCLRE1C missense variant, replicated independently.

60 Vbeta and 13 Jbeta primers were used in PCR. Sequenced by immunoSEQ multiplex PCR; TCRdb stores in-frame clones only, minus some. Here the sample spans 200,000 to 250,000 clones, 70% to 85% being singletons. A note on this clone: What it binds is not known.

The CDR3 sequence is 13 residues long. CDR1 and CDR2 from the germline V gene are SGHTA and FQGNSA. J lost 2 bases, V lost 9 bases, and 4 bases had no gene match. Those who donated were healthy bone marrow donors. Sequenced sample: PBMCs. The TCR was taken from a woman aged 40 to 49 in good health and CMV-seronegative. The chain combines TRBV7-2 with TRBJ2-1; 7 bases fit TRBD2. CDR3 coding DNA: TGTGCCAGTACTCTAGCGGCCTACAATGAGCAGTTCTTC. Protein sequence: CASTLAAYNEQFF.